Listed below are T cell receptor beta chains from one sample, sequenced in a study of T cells in Graves' hyperthyroidism and ophthalmopathy. TCRdb ran MiXCR on the multiplex PCR reads and lists one entry per CDR3 protein. This sample has around 760,000 distinct CDR3 sequences; approximately 40% occur once, and the top ten carry around 31%. The material sequenced was blood. These receptors all come from a woman aged 40 to 49 with Graves' hyperthyroidism. The CDR3 runs from the conserved cysteine through the conserved F or W. The D gene is left open where the match is weak. Clone size appears in some rows only: once, few, many, or a class for an expanded clone.

. TRBD1 TRBJ1-2 TRBV10-3 CAISLTGSYGYTF TGTGCCATCAGCTTGACAGGGAGCTATGGCTACACCTTC
. TRBD2 TRBJ2-5 TRBV9 CASSYLGDYPQETQYF TGTGCCAGCAGCTACCTAGGGGACTACCCACAAGAGACCCAGTACTTC
many . TRBJ1-2 TRBV29-1 CSVGAEESYGYTF TGCAGCGTTGGAGCAGAAGAGTCCTATGGCTACACCTTC
few . TRBJ2-7 TRBV7-2 CASRGLGRVTTYEQYF TGTGCCAGCAGGGGTCTGGGCAGGGTCACCACCTACGAGCAGTACTTC
many . TRBJ2-7 TRBV20-1 CSASFKLGEQYF TGCAGTGCTAGTTTTAAGTTGGGGGAGCAGTACTTC
many . TRBJ1-6 TRBV7-2 CASSLGPEGSPLHF TGTGCCAGCAGCTTAGGACCGGAGGGTTCACCCCTCCACTTT
many . TRBJ1-1 TRBV10-3 CATRLNPNTEAFF TGTGCCACTCGTCTCAACCCCAACACTGAAGCTTTCTTT
once . TRBJ2-4 TRBV29-1 CSVLLAGTKNIQYF TGCAGCGTCCTCTTGGCGGGGACAAAAAACATTCAGTACTTC
. . TRBJ2-7 TRBV7-4 CASSSRVGGYEQYF TGTGCCAGCAGTTCACGGGTAGGAGGATACGAGCAGTACTTC
. . TRBJ1-2 TRBV6-6 CASSYSTGENYSYTF TGTGCCAGCAGTTACTCGACCGGGGAGAACTATAGCTACACCTTC
many . TRBJ2-7 TRBV5-6 CASTGIRDNSYEQYF TGTGCCAGCACCGGGATCCGGGACAACTCCTACGAGCAGTACTTC
few . TRBJ1-2 TRBV20-1 CSARDYRNNYGYTF TGCAGTGCTAGAGATTACAGAAATAACTATGGCTACACCTTC
. TRBD2 TRBJ2-7 TRBV7-2 CASSRLAGDPYEQYF TGTGCCAGCAGCAGACTAGCGGGGGATCCCTACGAGCAGTACTTC
. TRBD1 TRBJ2-5 TRBV27 CASSLFGDRAQETQYF TGTGCCAGCAGTTTATTTGGGGACAGGGCCCAAGAGACCCAGTACTTC
many . TRBJ2-7 TRBV19 CASSNSGKLPEQYF TGTGCCAGTAGTAATAGCGGTAAACTACCCGAGCAGTACTTC
. . TRBJ2-5 TRBV28 CASSWTAGVAQYF TGTGCCAGCAGTTGGACAGCAGGAGTAGCCCAGTACTTC
. . TRBJ1-1 TRBV10-3 CASSVKDMMNTEAFF TGTGCCAGCAGTGTGAAGGACATGATGAACACTGAAGCTTTCTTT
. . TRBJ1-2 TRBV4-3 CASSQGVVGLGYTF TGCGCCAGCAGCCAAGGGGTGGTAGGGTTGGGCTACACCTTC
many TRBD1 TRBJ2-6 TRBV7-2 CASSPDRDSGANVLTF TGTGCCAGCAGCCCTGACAGGGACTCTGGGGCCAACGTCCTGACTTTC
few TRBD1 TRBJ1-3 TRBV4-3 CASSRDRGGYGNTIYF TGCGCCAGCAGCCGGGACAGGGGAGGGTATGGAAACACCATATATTTT
. TRBD1 TRBJ1-1 TRBV10-3 CAISEKVDRSNTEAFF TGTGCCATCAGTGAGAAAGTGGACAGGTCGAACACTGAAGCTTTCTTT
. TRBD1 TRBJ1-2 TRBV15 CATRNGQGVIDGYTF TGTGCCACCAGGAATGGACAGGGGGTAATCGATGGCTACACCTTC
. . TRBJ1-5 TRBV19 CASIAVAGSNQPQHF TGTGCCAGTATTGCGGTAGCGGGGAGCAATCAGCCCCAGCATTTT
many . TRBJ1-2 TRBV7-2 CASSLAGGRPHYGYTF TGTGCCAGCAGCTTAGCCGGGGGCAGGCCCCACTATGGCTACACCTTC
many . TRBJ2-5 TRBV2 CASSLLTDQETQYF TGTGCCAGCAGTCTGCTGACAGACCAAGAGACCCAGTACTTC
few . TRBJ1-2 TRBV11-2 CASSLNYREGYTF TGTGCCAGCAGCTTGAATTACAGGGAAGGCTACACCTTC
many . TRBJ2-5 TRBV7-9 CASSRAGGQETQYF TGTGCCAGCAGCCGGGCTGGGGGGCAAGAGACCCAGTACTTC
many . TRBJ2-5 TRBV7-3 CASSSYRQASEETQYF TGTGCCAGCAGCTCCTATCGACAGGCTAGTGAGGAGACCCAGTACTTC
. TRBD1 TRBJ1-1 TRBV4-1 CASSQALDRVLKTEAFF TGCGCCAGCAGCCAAGCCTTAGACAGGGTACTAAAAACTGAAGCTTTCTTT
many TRBD1 TRBJ2-6 TRBV7-9 CASRQARDRVPGANVLTF TGTGCCAGCAGGCAAGCCCGGGACAGGGTGCCGGGGGCCAACGTCCTGACTTTC
. TRBD1 TRBJ2-7 TRBV13 CASSLGHPGGSEQYF TGTGCCAGCAGCTTAGGCCATCCAGGGGGCAGCGAGCAGTACTTC
. . TRBJ2-2 TRBV6-5 CASSPRGRELFF TGTGCCAGCAGTCCCAGGGGCCGGGAGCTGTTTTTT
. . TRBJ1-1 TRBV7-2 CASSSYLGYTEAFF TGTGCCAGCAGCTCGTATCTCGGGTACACTGAAGCTTTCTTT
. . TRBJ1-3 TRBV10-3 CASSPSPVGFGNTIYF TGTGCCAGCTCACCTAGCCCGGTTGGATTTGGAAACACCATATATTTT
. . TRBJ2-3 TRBV12-3/TRBV12-4 CASSFVMLWDTQYF TGTGCCAGCAGTTTTGTCATGCTCTGGGATACGCAGTATTTT
. . TRBJ1-4 TRBV6-2/TRBV6-3 CASSPGGDGANEKLFF TGTGCCAGCAGTCCCGGGGGAGACGGAGCTAATGAAAAACTGTTTTTT
. . TRBJ2-5 TRBV12-3/TRBV12-4 CASSLSRKETQYF TGTGCCAGCAGTTTGTCCCGGAAAGAGACCCAGTACTTC
. TRBD1 TRBJ1-1 TRBV7-2 CASSPTGGGYTEAFF TGTGCCAGCAGCCCGACAGGGGGCGGATACACTGAAGCTTTCTTT
. . TRBJ1-1 TRBV20-1 CSARDWERPNTEAFF TGCAGTGCTAGAGATTGGGAAAGACCGAACACTGAAGCTTTCTTT
. . TRBJ1-2 TRBV4-1 CASSQVHGTTDGYTF TGCGCCAGCAGCCAAGTGCACGGGACAACGGATGGCTACACCTTC
. TRBD2 TRBJ2-3 TRBV19 CASSITSASTDTQYF TGTGCCAGTAGTATTACTAGCGCTAGCACAGATACGCAGTATTTT
. TRBD2 TRBJ2-5 TRBV11-2 CASSFGTSKVIDTQYF TGTGCCAGCAGCTTTGGGACTAGCAAAGTGATAGATACGCAGTACTTC
. TRBD1 TRBJ2-1 TRBV2 CASSEGQGTNNEQFF TGTGCCAGCAGCGAGGGACAGGGTACTAACAATGAGCAGTTCTTC
. . TRBJ1-6 TRBV20-1 CSATDSRARSYNSPLHF TGCAGTGCTACTGACTCTAGAGCGAGGTCCTATAATTCACCCCTCCACTTT
. . TRBJ2-7 TRBV12-3/TRBV12-4 CASRSRGEQYF TGTGCCAGCAGAAGCAGGGGCGAGCAGTACTTC